A single TCR beta chain is shown here with its context. Germline V CDR1 and CDR2: SNHLY, FYNNEI. The V end lost 1 base, the J end lost 7 bases, and 13 bases lay between the germline ends. The CDR3 runs to 14 residues. These data originate in a study of blood T cell repertoires in COVID-19. Whole-study context: Collection of acute and convalescent COVID-19 samples took place in the United States, Italy and Spain. From T cells, B-cell-depleted T cells, or PBMCs came the material, which was cDNA or gDNA.

Original handling: For nucleated cells, counts were estimated from reference gene primer amplification. Repertoires were generated with immunoSEQ multiplex PCR, while TCRdb's copy carries only in-frame clones and drops some. V, J and clone size are taken as reported in that table, and D and trimming were inferred from the DNA itself. Of 120,000 to 150,000 clones in the sample, approximately 89% were seen once. The sequencing sample was made of peripheral blood. V is TRBV2 and J is TRBJ1-2; no clear D gene. The receptor comes from a human donor in a cohort sampled during active COVID-19. This chain's CDR3 is CASSEGGQVGGYTF. CDR3 bases: TGTGCCAGCAGTGAAGGTGGCCAGGTTGGTGGCTACACCTTC.